Reported below is one TCR beta chain. A much larger clone sits a single nucleotide away, making a read error possible. The investigators amplified TCR beta CDR3 regions from RNA transcripts. Initially, a first-round RT-PCR of the TCR CDR3 employed the HTBI primer set. TCRdb independently ran MiXCR on the multiplex PCR reads; one entry per CDR3 protein. This sample has about 740,000 distinct CDR3 sequences; around 13% occur once, and the top ten carry roughly 10%. This sample is part of a study of T cells in Graves' hyperthyroidism and ophthalmopathy. Germline V gene data show CDR1 as MNHEY and CDR2 as SMNVEV (reference sequence). The V end lost 10 bases, the J end lost 4 bases, and 21 bases lay between the germline ends. This CDR3 has 15 amino acids.

The source material was blood. This receptor was identified in a woman under 30 with Graves' hyperthyroidism. V gene TRBV27 combines with J gene TRBJ2-3; D tentatively reads TRBD1 or TRBD2 (6 bases each). CDR3 nucleotides: TGTGCCAACACCCGGTGGGCAGGGGAGGCAGATACGCAGTATTTT. Translated, it gives CANTRWAGEADTQYF.